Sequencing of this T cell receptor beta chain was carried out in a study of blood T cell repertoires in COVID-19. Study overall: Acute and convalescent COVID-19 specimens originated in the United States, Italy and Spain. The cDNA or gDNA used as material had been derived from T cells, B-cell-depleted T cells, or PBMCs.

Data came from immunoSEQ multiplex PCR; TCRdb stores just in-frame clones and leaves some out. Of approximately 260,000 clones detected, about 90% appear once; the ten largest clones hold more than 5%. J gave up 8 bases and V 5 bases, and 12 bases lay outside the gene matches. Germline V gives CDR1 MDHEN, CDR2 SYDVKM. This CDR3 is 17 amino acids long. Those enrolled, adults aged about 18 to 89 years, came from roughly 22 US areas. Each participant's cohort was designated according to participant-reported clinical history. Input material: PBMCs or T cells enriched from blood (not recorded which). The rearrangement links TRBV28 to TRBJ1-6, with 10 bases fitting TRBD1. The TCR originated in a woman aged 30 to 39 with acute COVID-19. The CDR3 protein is CASSPLAGQGGYSPLHF. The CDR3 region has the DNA TGTGCCAGCAGTCCCCTCGCAGGACAGGGGGGATATTCACCCCTCCACTTT.